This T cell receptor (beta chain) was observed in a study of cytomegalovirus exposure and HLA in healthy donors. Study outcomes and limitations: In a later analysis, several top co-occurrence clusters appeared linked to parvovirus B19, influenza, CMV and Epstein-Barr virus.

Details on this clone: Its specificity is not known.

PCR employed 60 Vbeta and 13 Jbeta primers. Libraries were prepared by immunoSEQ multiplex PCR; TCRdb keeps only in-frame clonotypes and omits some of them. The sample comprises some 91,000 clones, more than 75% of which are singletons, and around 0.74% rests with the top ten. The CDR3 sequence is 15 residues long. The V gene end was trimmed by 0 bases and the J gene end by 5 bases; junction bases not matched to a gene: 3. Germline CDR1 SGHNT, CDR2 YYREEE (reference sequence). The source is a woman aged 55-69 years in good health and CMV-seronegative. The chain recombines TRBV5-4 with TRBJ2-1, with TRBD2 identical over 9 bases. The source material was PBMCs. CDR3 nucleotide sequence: TGTGCCAGCAGCTTGGGACTAGCGGATAACAATGAGCAGTTCTTC. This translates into CASSLGLADNNEQFF.